This TCR beta chain was retrieved from a study of cytomegalovirus exposure and HLA in healthy donors. Study-level background: Among the approximately 400 genotyped donors, approximately 80% were placed in the Caucasian-associated ancestry cluster. Study findings and constraints: When a later analysis was performed, an Asian-associated ancestry cluster reportedly had fewer N-insertions than the roughly 700-donor mean. Later analysis identified several of the most significant clusters that appeared linked to common viral pathogens. Usually a TCR sequence was rare, but some public TCRs were found in many donors.

The PCR employed 60 Vbeta primers together with 13 Jbeta primers. The data were produced by immunoSEQ multiplex PCR, yet TCRdb's version contains in-frame clones alone and is incomplete. This sample has under 250,000 clones, with about three quarters found just once. Note on this clone: Its antigen is unknown.

V lost 3 bases, J lost 2 bases, and 12 bases lay in between. The CDR3 is 14 amino acids. Germline V lookup: CDR1 GTSNPN, CDR2 SVGIG (reference sequence). Sequencing was carried out using PBMCs. This clonotype was sampled from a male donor in good health and CMV-seronegative. The chain joins TRBV30 to TRBJ2-3; D gene uncertain. CDR3 sequence (DNA): TGTGCCTGGAGGAGCGTCCACCTCACAGATACGCAGTATTTT. Its protein is CAWRSVHLTDTQYF.